This T cell receptor (beta chain) was identified in a study of blood T cell repertoires in COVID-19. Sequenced by immunoSEQ multiplex PCR; TCRdb stores in-frame clones only, minus some. The profile covers 470,000 or so clones, with nearly 90% appearing a single time and roughly 2% taken by the ten largest. Participants, 18 to 89 years old, spanned under 25 US areas. The CDR3 is made up of 15 amino acids. Germline values: CDR1 SGHNT, CDR2 YYREEE (reference sequence). The J segment lost 12 bases and the V segment lost 0 bases, leaving 13 bases of the junction unmatched. The chain uses TRBV5-4 and TRBJ1-1, with 8 bases identical to TRBD1. This TCR was recovered from a woman between 18 and 29 years old with acute COVID-19. Sequenced material: PBMCs or T cells enriched from blood (not recorded which). CDR3 loop: CASSLEQGDWSITFF. The CDR3 bases are TGTGCCAGCAGCTTGGAACAGGGGGACTGGTCGATAACTTTCTTT.